The 3 T cell receptor beta chains below all came from one sample that was sequenced in a study of T cell responses to AZD1222 COVID-19 vaccine. The repertoire was sequenced with immunoSEQ multiplex PCR; TCRdb's copy has only in-frame clones and lacks some. The sample lists 70,000 or so clones, about nine tenths occurring once. This material consisted of peripheral blood, taken on day 0 of AZD1222 vaccination. These receptors were taken from an adult in good health.

The gene calls are TRBV23-1 and TRBJ1-2, with D perhaps TRBD1 (6 bases). TRBV23-1 is placed among ORFs of uncertain function. V gave up 4 bases and J gave up 0 bases, with 18 bases separating them. The CDR3 has 17 residues. CDR3 nucleotide sequence: TGCGCCAGCAGTCGCCTTTTCAGGGGCGGCGCTAACTATGGCTACACCTTC. This gives the protein CASSRLFRGGANYGYTF.

This chain connects TRBV10-1 to TRBJ2-7; 9 positions match TRBD1. The CDR3 is 15 residues long. The V gene end was trimmed by 3 bases and the J gene end by 3 bases; junction bases not matched to a gene: 6. Germline V CDR1 and CDR2: WNHNN, SYGVQD (reference sequence). The CDR3 sequence: CASSDPVTGGYEQYF. The DNA of the CDR3 is TGCGCCAGCAGTGATCCTGTGACAGGGGGCTACGAGCAGTACTTC.

This chain uses TRBV3-1 (or the pseudogene TRBV3-2) with TRBJ2-7, with D perhaps TRBD1 or TRBD2 (6 bases each). Germline lookup yields CDR1 LGHDT and CDR2 YNNKEL (reference sequence). This CDR3 is 17 amino acids long. The V and J ends lost 1 base and 2 bases respectively, with 18 bases between them. For the CDR3, the DNA is TGTGCCAGCAGCCAAGTGGGGGTCTGGGGGGCTACCTACGAGCAGTACTTC. It codes for CASSQVGVWGATYEQYF.